This T cell receptor (beta chain) was recovered during a study of OX40 agonist ivuxolimab in advanced cancers. Profiling relied on immunoSEQ multiplex PCR, and the TCRdb table lists in-frame clones only, not all of them. The data contain tens of thousands of clones, 80% to 90% of them singletons. CDR1 is SGHTA and CDR2 is FQGTGA in the germline V gene. The CDR3 is 13 residues long. V was shortened by 5 bases and J by 6 bases, with 12 bases between the two germline ends. The clonotype originates from an adult with an advanced solid tumor such as melanoma, head and neck, liver or kidney cancer. This specimen consisted of CD4+ or CD8+ T cells sorted from blood, obtained in a trial of the OX40 agonist ivuxolimab. This chain connects TRBV7-3 to TRBJ2-3; possible D gene TRBD2, 6 bases. CDR3 coding DNA: TGTGCCAGCAGCCGCGGGGTTCAGGATACGCAGTATTTT. Protein product: CASSRGVQDTQYF.